Sequencing of this T cell receptor (beta chain) was carried out in a study of early T cells in non-severe SARS-CoV-2 infection. Study outcomes and limitations: Anti-spike CD8 responses were favored by VDJdb matching, which missed private and CD4 specificities.

TCRdb re-called the 5' RACE reads with MiXCR, one entry per CDR3 protein. There are some 88,000 distinct CDR3 sequences in the sample; around a sixth occur only once, and about 4.7% lies in the top ten. As regards this clonotype: No antigen is known for it.

The source was whole blood, collected at baseline. This TCR derives from an adult who was a healthcare worker with PCR-confirmed SARS-CoV-2 infection or an uninfected control (not recorded which).

The CDR3 nucleotides are TGTGCCAGCAGCTCGCAGAACGCCAATGAGCAGTTCTTC. It codes for CASSSQNANEQFF. The genes are TRBV9 and TRBJ2-1; no clear D gene. The V gene lost 4 bases and the J gene lost 6 bases, with 11 bases spanning the gap. Germline-derived CDR1 and CDR2 are SGDLS and YYNGEE. The CDR3 has 13 amino acids.